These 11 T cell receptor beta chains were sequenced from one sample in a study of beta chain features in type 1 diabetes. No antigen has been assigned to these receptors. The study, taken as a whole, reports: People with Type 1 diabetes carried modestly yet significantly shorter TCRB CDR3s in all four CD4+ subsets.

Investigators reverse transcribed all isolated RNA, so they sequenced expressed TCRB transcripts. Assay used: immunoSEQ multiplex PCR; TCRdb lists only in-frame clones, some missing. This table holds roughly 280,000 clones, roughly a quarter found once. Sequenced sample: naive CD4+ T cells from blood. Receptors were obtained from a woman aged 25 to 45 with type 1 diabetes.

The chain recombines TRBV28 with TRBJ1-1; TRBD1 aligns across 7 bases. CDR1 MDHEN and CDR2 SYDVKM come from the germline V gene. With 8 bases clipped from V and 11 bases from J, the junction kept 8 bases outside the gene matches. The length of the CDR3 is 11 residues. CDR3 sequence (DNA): TGTGCCAGCGGGCCAACAGGGGACGCTTTCTTT. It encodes CASGPTGDAFF.

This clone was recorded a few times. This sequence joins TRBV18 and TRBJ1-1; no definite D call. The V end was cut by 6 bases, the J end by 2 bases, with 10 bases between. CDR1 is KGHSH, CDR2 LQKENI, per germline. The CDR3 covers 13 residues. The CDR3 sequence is CASSRTGNTEAFF. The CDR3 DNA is TGTGCCAGCTCCCGGACGGGAAACACTGAAGCTTTCTTT.

CDR3 sequence reads: CASGFQSNQYF. DNA of the CDR3: TGTGCTAGTGGTTTCCAGTCAAACCAGTACTTC. J is TRBJ2-5 and V is TRBV12-5; D unclear. V shed 3 bases and J shed 10 bases, with 9 bases lying between them. Looked up from germline, CDR1 is LGHNT and CDR2 is FRNRAP. CDR3 size: 11 residues.

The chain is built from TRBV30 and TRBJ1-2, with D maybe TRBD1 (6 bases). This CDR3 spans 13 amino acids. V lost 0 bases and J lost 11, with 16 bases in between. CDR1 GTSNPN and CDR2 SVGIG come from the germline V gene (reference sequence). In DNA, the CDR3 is TGTGCCTGGAGTGTATTGGCAGGGGAGAGTTACACCTTC. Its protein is CAWSVLAGESYTF.

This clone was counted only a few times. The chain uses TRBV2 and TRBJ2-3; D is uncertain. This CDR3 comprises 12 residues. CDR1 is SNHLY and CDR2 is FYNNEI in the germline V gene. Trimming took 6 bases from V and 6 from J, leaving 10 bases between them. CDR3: CASRVVMDTQYF. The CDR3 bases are TGTGCCAGCAGGGTAGTAATGGATACGCAGTATTTT.

The CDR3 reads CSVSAQGQETQYF. The CDR3 DNA follows: TGCAGCGTCTCCGCTCAGGGGCAAGAGACCCAGTACTTC. This sequence joins TRBV29-1 and TRBJ2-5, with TRBD1 as a possible D gene (6 bases). The CDR3 contains 13 residues. The V gene lost 6 bases and the J gene lost 2 bases, with 13 bases spanning the gap. CDR1 is SQVTM, CDR2 ANQGSEA, per germline.

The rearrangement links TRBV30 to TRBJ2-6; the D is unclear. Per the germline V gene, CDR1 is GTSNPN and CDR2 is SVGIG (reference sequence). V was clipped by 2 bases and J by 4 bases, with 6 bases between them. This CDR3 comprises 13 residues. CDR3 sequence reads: CAWSSRGANVLTF. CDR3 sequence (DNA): TGTGCCTGGAGTTCACGGGGGGCCAACGTCCTGACTTTC.

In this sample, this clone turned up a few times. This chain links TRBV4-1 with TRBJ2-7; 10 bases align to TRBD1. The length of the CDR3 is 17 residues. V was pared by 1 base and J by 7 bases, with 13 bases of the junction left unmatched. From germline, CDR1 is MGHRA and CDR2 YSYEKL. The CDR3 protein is CASSQGLGDRGRLEQYF. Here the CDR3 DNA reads TGCGCCAGCAGCCAAGGATTAGGGGACAGGGGACGACTGGAGCAGTACTTC.

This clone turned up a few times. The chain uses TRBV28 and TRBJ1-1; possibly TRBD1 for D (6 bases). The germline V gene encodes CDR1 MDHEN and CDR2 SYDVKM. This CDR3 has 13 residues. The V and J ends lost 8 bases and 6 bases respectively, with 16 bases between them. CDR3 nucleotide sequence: TGTGCCAGCTCGAGCCACAGGGTTCCTGAAGCTTTCTTT. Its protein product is CASSSHRVPEAFF.

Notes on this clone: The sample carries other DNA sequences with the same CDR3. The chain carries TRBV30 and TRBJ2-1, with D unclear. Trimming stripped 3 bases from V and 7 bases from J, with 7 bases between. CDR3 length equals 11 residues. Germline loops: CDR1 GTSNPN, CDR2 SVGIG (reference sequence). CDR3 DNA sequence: TGTGCCTGGAGCCTGAGTAATGAGCAGTTCTTC. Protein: CAWSLSNEQFF.

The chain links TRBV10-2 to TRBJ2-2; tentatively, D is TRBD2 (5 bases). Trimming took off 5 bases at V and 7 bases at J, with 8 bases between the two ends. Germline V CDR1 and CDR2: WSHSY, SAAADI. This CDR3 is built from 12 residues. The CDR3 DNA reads TGCGCCAGCAGTCGGGGTGGCGGGGAGCTGTTTTTT. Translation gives CASSRGGGELFF.